The clone carrying this T cell receptor beta chain occurred once. Its specificity is not known. Some clones are missing from TCRdb's copy, which holds only in-frame ones; the method was immunoSEQ multiplex PCR. The table lists more than 120,000 clones, 80% to 90% of them singletons. This entry is derived from a study of radiation and T cells in renal cell carcinoma. Findings and limits, study-wide: From baseline, blood top tumor clonotypes peaked at 2 weeks post-radiation.

Time point described: blood 4 weeks post-SBRT, at nephrectomy. As to treatment: 15 Gy SBRT to primary tumor, nephrectomy 4 weeks later. Nephrectomy followed 15 Gy stereotactic body radiation by 4 weeks. After SBRT, blood was collected at 2 and 4 weeks, plus baseline. V shed 6 bases, J shed 3 bases, and the junction held 10 bases outside the gene matches. The V gene's germline CDR1 is SNHLY and CDR2 FYNNEI. This CDR3 comprises 15 residues. This specimen was blood, taken from a patient whose treatment included radiotherapy and nephrectomy. This TCR was recovered from a woman in her forties or fifties with renal cell carcinoma. The J gene is TRBJ2-7, the V gene TRBV2, with 8 nucleotides matching TRBD2. The CDR3 reads CASRHPGRGNYEQYF. DNA of the CDR3: TGTGCCAGCAGACACCCCGGGAGGGGCAACTACGAGCAGTACTTC.